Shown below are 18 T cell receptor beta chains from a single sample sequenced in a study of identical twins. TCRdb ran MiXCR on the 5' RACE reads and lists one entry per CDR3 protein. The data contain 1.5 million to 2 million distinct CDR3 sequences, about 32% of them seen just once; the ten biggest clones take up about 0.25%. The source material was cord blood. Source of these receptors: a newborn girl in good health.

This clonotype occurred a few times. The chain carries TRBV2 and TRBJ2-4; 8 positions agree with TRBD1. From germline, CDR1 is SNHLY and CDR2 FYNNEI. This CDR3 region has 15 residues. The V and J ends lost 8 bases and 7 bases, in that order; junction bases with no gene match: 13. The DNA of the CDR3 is TGTGCCAGCCGGTCTGGGTGGACAGGGTTCAACATTCAGTACTTC. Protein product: CASRSGWTGFNIQYF.

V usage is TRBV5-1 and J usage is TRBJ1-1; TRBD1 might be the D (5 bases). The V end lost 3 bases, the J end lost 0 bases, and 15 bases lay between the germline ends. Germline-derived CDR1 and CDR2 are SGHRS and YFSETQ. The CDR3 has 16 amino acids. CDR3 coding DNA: TGCGCCAGCAGCTATATACCGGGACCGATGAACACTGAAGCTTTCTTT. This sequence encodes CASSYIPGPMNTEAFF.

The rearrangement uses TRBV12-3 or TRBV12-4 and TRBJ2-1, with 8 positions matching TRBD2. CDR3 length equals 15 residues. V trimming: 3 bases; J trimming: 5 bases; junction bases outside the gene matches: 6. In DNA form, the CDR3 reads TGTGCCAGCAGTTTGGCAGCGGGAGCCCACAATGAGCAGTTCTTC. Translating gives CASSLAAGAHNEQFF.

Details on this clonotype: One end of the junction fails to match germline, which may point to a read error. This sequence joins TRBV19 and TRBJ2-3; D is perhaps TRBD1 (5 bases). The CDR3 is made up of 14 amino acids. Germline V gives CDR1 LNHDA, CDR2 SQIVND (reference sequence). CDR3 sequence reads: CANSIGADTDTKYF. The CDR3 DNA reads TGTGCCAATAGTATAGGGGCGGACACAGATACGAAGTATTTT.

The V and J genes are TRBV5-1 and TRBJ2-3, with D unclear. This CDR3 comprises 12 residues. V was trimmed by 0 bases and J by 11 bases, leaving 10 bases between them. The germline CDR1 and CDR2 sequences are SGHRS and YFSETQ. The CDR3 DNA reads TGCGCCAGCAGCTTGGAGGCTAGGGTGCAGTATTTT. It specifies CASSLEARVQYF.

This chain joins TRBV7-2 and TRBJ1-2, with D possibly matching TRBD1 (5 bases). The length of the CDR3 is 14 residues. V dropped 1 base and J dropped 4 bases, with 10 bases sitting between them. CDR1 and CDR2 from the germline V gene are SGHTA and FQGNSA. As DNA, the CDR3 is TGTGCCAGCAGCTTAGAGATGGGGGGCTATGGCTACACCTTC. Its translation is CASSLEMGGYGYTF.

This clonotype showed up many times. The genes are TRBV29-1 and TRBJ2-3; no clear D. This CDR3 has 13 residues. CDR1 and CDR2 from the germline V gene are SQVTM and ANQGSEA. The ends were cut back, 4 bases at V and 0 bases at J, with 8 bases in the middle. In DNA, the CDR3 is TGCAGCGTTGTTCGGGCTAGCACAGATACGCAGTATTTT. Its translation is CSVVRASTDTQYF.

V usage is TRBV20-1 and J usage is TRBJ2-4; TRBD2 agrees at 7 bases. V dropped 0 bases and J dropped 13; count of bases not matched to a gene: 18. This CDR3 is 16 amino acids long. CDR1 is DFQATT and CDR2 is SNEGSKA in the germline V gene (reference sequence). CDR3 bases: TGCAGTGCTAGAGATCTGGAGCGGGATAACGGGTTGGGGCAGTACTTC. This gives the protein CSARDLERDNGLGQYF.

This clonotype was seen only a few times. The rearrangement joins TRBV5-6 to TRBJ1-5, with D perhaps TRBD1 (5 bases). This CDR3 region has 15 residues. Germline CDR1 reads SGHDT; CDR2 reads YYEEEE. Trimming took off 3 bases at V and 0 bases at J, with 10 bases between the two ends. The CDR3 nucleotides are TGTGCCAGCAGCTGGGGACCCGCTAGCAATCAGCCCCAGCATTTT. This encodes CASSWGPASNQPQHF.

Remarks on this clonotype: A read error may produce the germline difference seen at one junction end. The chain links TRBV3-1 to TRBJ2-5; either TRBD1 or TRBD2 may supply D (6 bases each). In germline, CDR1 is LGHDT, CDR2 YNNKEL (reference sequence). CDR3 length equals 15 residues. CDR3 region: CAGSAGGLSSETQYF. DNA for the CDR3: TGTGCCGGCAGCGCCGGGGGCCTTTCATCAGAGACCCAGTACTTC.

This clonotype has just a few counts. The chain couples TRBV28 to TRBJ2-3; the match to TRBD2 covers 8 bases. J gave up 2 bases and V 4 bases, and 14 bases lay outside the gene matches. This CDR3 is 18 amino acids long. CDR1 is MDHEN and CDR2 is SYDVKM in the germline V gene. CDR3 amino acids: CASSSLGDGRAFTDTQYF. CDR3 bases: TGTGCCAGCAGTTCCCTTGGTGACGGGAGGGCGTTCACAGATACGCAGTATTTT.

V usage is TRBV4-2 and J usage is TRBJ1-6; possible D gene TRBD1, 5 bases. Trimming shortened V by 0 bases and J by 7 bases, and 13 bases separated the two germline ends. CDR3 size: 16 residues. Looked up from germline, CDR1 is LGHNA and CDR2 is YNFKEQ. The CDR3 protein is CASSQEARVKNSPLHF. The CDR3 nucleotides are TGTGCCAGCAGCCAAGAAGCCAGGGTAAAAAATTCACCCCTCCACTTT.

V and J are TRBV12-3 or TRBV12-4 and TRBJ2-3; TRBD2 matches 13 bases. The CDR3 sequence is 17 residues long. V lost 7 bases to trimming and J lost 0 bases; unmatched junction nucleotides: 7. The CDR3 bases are TGTGCCAGCACCGGAGGGACTAGCGGGGCTAGCACAGATACGCAGTATTTT. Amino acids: CASTGGTSGASTDTQYF.

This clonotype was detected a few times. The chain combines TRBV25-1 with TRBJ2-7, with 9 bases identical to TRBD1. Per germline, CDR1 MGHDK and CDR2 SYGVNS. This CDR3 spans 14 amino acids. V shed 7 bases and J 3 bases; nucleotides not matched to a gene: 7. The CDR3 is CASTPGQGYYEQYF. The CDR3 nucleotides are TGTGCCAGCACCCCGGGACAGGGATACTACGAGCAGTACTTC.

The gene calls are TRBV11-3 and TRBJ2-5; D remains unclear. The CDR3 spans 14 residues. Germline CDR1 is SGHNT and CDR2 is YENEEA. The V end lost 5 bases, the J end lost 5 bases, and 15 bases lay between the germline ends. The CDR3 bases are TGTGCCAGCAGCCTTGACCGGTGTGCTGAGACCCAGTACTTC. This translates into CASSLDRCAETQYF.

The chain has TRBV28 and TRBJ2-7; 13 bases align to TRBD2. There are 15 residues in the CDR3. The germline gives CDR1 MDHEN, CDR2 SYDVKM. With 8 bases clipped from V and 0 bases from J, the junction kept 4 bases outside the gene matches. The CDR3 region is CASGLAGVSSYEQYF. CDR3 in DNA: TGTGCCAGCGGACTAGCGGGAGTCAGCTCCTACGAGCAGTACTTC.

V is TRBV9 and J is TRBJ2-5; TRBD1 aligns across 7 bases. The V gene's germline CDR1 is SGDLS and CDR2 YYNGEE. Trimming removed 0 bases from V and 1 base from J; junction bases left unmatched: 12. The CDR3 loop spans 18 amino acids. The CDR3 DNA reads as TGTGCCAGCAGCGTAGGGGGACGGACAGGCCTCCTCCAAGAGACCCAGTACTTC. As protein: CASSVGGRTGLLQETQYF. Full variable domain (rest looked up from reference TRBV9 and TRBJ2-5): DSGVTQTPKHLITATGQRVTLRCSPRSGDLSVYWYQQSLDQGLQFLIQYYNGEERAKGNILERFSAQQFPDLHSELNLSSLELGDSALYFCASSVGGRTGLLQETQYFGPGTRLLVL.

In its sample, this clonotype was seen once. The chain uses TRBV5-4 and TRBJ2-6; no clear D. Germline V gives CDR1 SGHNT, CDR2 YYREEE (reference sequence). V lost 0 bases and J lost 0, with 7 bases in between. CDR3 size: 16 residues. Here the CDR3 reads CASSLGFFSGANVLTF. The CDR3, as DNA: TGTGCCAGCAGCTTGGGCTTCTTCTCTGGGGCCAACGTCCTGACTTTC.